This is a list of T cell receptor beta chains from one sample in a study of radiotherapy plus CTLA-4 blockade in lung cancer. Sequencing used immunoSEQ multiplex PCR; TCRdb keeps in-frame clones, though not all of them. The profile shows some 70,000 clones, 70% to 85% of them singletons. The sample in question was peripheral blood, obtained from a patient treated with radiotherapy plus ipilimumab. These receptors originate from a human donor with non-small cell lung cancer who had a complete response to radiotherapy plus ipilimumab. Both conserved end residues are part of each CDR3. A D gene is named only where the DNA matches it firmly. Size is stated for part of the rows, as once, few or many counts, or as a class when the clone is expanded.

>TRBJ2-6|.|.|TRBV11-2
CASSQRATSKQSRANVLTF
TGTGCCAGCAGCCAGAGGGCAACAAGCAAACAAAGTCGGGCCAACGTCCTGACTTTC
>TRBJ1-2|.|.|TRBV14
CASSQTRARGYGYTF
TGTGCCAGCAGCCAAACCCGGGCCAGAGGTTATGGCTACACCTTC
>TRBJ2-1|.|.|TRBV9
CASSVATGVEQFF
TGTGCCAGCAGCGTAGCTACAGGAGTAGAGCAGTTCTTC
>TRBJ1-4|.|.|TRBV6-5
CASRPTGRFDEKLFF
TGTGCCAGCAGGCCGACAGGTCGGTTTGATGAAAAACTGTTTTTT
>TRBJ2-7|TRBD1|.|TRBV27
CASSPSRQGPHSYEQYF
TGTGCCAGCAGTCCCTCTCGACAGGGGCCTCACTCCTACGAGCAGTACTTC
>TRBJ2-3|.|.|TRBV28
CASRNPGSKVEYF
TGTGCCAGCAGAAACCCCGGTTCTAAGGTCGAGTATTTT
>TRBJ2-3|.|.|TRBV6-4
CASSEASRGGVGTDTQYF
TGTGCCAGCAGTGAAGCGAGCCGCGGAGGTGTGGGTACAGATACGCAGTATTTT
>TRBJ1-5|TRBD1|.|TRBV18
CASSPYGQGAGQPQHF
TGTGCCAGCTCACCGTATGGCCAGGGGGCAGGTCAGCCCCAGCATTTT
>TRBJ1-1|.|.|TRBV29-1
CSVDRGSTEAFF
TGCAGCGTTGACAGGGGTTCCACTGAAGCTTTCTTT
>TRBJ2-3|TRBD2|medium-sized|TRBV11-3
CASSSGLASPGADTQYF
TGTGCCAGCAGCTCAGGACTAGCTTCCCCTGGGGCAGATACGCAGTATTTT
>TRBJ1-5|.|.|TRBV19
CASKTLESINQPQHF
TGTGCCAGTAAAACCTTAGAGAGTATCAATCAGCCCCAGCATTTT
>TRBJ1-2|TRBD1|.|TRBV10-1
CASSPGGGYGYTF
TGCGCCAGCAGCCCAGGGGGGGGCTATGGCTACACCTTC
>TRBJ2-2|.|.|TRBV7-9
CASSTSYRGGTGELFF
TGTGCCAGCAGCACCTCCTACAGGGGAGGGACCGGGGAGCTGTTTTTT
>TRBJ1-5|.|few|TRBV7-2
CASSLERRQPQHF
TGTGCCAGCAGCTTAGAACGGCGTCAGCCCCAGCATTTT
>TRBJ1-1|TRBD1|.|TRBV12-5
CASGLSGTGKAFF
TGTGCTAGTGGTTTGTCCGGGACAGGGAAAGCTTTCTTT
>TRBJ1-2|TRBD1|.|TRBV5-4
CASSLGDRGYGYTF
TGTGCCAGCAGCTTGGGGGACAGGGGCTATGGCTACACCTTC
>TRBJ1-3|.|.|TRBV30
CAWGPGAGNTIYF
TGTGCCTGGGGCCCGGGGGCTGGAAACACCATATATTTT
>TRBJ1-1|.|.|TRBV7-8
CATRTRGGLPGAFF
TGTGCCACACGAACGAGAGGGGGGCTGCCCGGGGCTTTCTTT
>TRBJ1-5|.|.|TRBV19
CASSIARGSNQPQHF
TGTGCCAGTAGTATAGCGAGGGGCAGCAATCAGCCCCAGCATTTT
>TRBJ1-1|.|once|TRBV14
CASSRQTGAGTEAFF
TGTGCCAGCAGCCGCCAGACTGGGGCGGGAACTGAAGCTTTCTTT
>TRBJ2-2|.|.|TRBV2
CASTYQGYDTGELFF
TGTGCCAGCACGTACCAGGGGTATGACACCGGGGAGCTGTTTTTT
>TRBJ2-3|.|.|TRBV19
CASSQQGGADTQYF
TGTGCCAGTAGTCAGCAGGGAGGAGCAGATACGCAGTATTTT
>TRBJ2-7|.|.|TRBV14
CASSRLYEQYF
TGTGCCAGCAGCCGCCTTTACGAGCAGTACTTC
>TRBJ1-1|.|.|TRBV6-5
CASKGSEAFF
TGTGCCAGCAAAGGTTCTGAAGCTTTCTTT
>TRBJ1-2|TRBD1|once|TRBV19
CASSGDREANYGYTF
TGTGCCAGTAGTGGGGACAGGGAAGCTAACTATGGCTACACCTTC
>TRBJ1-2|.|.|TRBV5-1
CASSLEDYGYTF
TGCGCCAGCAGCTTGGAGGACTATGGCTACACCTTC
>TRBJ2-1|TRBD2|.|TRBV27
CASSLRPSGGGDEQFF
TGTGCCAGCAGTTTAAGACCCAGCGGGGGCGGTGATGAGCAGTTCTTC